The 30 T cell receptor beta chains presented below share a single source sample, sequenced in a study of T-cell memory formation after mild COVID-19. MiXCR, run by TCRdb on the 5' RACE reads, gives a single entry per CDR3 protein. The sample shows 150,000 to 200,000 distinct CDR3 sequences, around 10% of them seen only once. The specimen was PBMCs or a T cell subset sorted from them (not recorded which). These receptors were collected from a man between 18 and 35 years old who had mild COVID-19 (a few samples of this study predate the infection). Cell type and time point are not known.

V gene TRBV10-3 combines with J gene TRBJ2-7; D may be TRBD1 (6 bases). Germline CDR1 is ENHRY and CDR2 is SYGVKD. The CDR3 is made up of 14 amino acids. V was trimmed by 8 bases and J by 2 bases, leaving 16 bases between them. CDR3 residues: CAIQLGAGPYEQYF. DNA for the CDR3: TGTGCCATCCAGTTGGGGGCAGGTCCCTACGAGCAGTACTTC.

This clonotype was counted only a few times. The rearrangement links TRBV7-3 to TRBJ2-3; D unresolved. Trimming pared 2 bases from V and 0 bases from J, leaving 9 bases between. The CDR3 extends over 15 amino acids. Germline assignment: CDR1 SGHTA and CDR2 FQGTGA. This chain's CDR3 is CASSLLIGSTDTQYF. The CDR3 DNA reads TGTGCCAGCAGCTTATTAATCGGGAGCACAGATACGCAGTATTTT. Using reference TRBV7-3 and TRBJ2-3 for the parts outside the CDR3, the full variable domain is GAGVSQTPSNKVTEKGKYVELRCDPISGHTALYWYRQSLGQGPEFLIYFQGTGAADDSGLPNDRFFAVRPEGSVSTLKIQRTERGDSAVYLCASSLLIGSTDTQYFGPGTRLTVL.

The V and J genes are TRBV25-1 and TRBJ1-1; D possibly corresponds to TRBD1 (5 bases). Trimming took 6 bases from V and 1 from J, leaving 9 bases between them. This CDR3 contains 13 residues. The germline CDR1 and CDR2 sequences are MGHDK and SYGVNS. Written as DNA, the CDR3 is TGTGCCAGCAGCCGGGACGGGAACACTGAAGCTTTCTTT. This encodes CASSRDGNTEAFF.

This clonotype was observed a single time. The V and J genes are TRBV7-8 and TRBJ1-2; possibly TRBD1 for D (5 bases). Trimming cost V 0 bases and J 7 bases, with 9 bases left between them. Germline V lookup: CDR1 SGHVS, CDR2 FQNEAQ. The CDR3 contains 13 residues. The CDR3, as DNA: TGTGCCAGCAGCTTAGCCAGGGACGCTGGCTACACCTTC. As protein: CASSLARDAGYTF.

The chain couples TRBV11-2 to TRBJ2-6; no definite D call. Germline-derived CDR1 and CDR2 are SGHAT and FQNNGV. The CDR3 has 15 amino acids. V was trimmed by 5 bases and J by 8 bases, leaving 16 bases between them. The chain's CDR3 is CASSAMTPRPNVLTF. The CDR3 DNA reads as TGTGCCAGCAGCGCAATGACCCCGAGGCCCAACGTCCTGACTTTC.

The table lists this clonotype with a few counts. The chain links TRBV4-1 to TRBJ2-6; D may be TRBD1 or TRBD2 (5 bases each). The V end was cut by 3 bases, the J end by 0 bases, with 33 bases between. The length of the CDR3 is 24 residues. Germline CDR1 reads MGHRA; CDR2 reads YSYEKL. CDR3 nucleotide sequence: TGCGCCAGCAGCCACTCAACCCTCCCGGTGGGGGTAAAGGACGCCCTCTCTGGGGCCAACGTCCTGACTTTC. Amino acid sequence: CASSHSTLPVGVKDALSGANVLTF.

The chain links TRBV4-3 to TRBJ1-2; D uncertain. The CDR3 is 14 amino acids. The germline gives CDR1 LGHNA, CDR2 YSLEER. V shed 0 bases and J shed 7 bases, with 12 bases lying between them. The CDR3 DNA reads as TGCGCCAGCAGCCAAGAATCCAGAATGGGTGGCTACACCTTC. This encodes CASSQESRMGGYTF.

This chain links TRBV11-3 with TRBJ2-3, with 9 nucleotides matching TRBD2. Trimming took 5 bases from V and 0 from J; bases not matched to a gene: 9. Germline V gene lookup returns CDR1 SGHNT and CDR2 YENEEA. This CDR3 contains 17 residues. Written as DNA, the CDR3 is TGTGCCAGCAGCCCCAGTAGCGGGGGCTCTAGCACAGATACGCAGTATTTT. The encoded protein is CASSPSSGGSSTDTQYF.

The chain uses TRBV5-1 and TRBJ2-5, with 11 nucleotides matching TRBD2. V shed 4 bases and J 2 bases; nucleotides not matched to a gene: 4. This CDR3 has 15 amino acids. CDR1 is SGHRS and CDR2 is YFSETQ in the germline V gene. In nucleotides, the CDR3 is TGCGCCAGCAGCGGCGGGACTAGCGGACAAGAGACCCAGTACTTC. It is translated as CASSGGTSGQETQYF.

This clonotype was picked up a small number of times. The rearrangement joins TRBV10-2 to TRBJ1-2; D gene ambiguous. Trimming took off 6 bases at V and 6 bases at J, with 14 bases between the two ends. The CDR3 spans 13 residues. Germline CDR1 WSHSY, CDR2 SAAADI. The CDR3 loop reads CASSSAPSDGYTF. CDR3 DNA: TGCGCCAGCAGCTCCGCCCCTTCTGATGGCTACACCTTC.

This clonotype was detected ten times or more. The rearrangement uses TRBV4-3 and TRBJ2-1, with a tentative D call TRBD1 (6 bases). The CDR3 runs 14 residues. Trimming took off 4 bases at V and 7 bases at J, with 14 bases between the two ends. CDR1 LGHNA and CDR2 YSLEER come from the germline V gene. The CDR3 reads CASSRSGTPNEQFF. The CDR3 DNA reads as TGCGCCAGCAGCCGTTCCGGGACACCTAATGAGCAGTTCTTC.

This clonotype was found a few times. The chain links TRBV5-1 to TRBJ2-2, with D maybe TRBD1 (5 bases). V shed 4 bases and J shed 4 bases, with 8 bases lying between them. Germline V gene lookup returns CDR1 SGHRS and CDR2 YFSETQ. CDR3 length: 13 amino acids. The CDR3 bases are TGCGCCAGCAGCGTGGGGCGCACCGGGGAGCTGTTTTTT. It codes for CASSVGRTGELFF.

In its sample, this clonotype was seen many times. This CDR3 is CASSFMTGATEAFF. The CDR3 nucleotides read TGCGCCAGCAGCTTTATGACAGGGGCTACTGAAGCTTTCTTT. V and J are TRBV5-1 and TRBJ1-1; TRBD1 matches 8 bases. The V and J ends lost 2 bases and 5 bases, in that order; junction bases with no gene match: 5. The germline CDR1 and CDR2 sequences are SGHRS and YFSETQ. This CDR3 is built from 14 residues. The full variable domain, its missing parts supplied by reference TRBV5-1 and TRBJ1-1, is KAGVTQTPRYLIKTRGQQVTLSCSPISGHRSVSWYQQTPGQGLQFLFEYFSETQRNKGNFPGRFSGRQFSNSRSEMNVSTLELGDSALYLCASSFMTGATEAFFGQGTRLTVV.

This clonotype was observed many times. CDR3 loop: CASSLAGGNYGYTF. The DNA for the CDR3 is TGTGCCAGCAGCTTGGCCGGCGGTAACTATGGCTACACCTTC. The gene calls are TRBV5-5 and TRBJ1-2, with D hard to call. The CDR3 runs 14 residues. Trimming shortened V by 0 bases and J by 1 base, and 7 bases separated the two germline ends. Looked up from germline, CDR1 is SGHKS and CDR2 is YYEKEE (reference sequence). The variable domain in full, completed from reference TRBV5-5 and TRBJ1-2, reads DAGVTQSPTHLIKTRGQQVTLRCSPISGHKSVSWYQQVLGQGPQFIFQYYEKEERGRGNFPDRFSARQFPNYSSELNVNALLLGDSALYLCASSLAGGNYGYTFGSGTRLTVV.

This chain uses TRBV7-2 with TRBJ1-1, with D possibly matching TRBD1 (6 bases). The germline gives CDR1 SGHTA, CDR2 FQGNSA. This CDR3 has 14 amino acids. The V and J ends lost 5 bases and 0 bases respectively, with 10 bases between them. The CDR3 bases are TGTGCCAGCAGCCGAGGGGGACTGAACACTGAAGCTTTCTTT. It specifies CASSRGGLNTEAFF.

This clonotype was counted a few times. The CDR3 DNA reads as TGTGCCTGGAGTGTTGGGCTAGCGGGGAGGAATGAGCAGTTCTTC. Translated, it gives CAWSVGLAGRNEQFF. J is TRBJ2-1 and V is TRBV30, with TRBD2 matching over 9 bases. The V and J ends lost 0 bases and 7 bases, in that order; junction bases with no gene match: 7. Per germline, CDR1 GTSNPN and CDR2 SVGIG (reference sequence). This CDR3 region has 15 residues.

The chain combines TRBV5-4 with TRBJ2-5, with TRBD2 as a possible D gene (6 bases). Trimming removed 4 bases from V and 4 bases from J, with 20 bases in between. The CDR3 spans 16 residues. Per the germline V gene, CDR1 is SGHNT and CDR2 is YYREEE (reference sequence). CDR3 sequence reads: CASSQGTRGVGETQYF. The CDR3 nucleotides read TGTGCCAGCAGCCAAGGGACGCGGGGCGTGGGAGAGACCCAGTACTTC.

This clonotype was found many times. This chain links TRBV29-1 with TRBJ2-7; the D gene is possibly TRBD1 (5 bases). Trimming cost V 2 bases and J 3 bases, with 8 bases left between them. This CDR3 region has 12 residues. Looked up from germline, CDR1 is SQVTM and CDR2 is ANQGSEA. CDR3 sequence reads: CSVERGSYEQYF. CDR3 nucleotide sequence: TGCAGCGTTGAAAGGGGCAGCTACGAGCAGTACTTC.

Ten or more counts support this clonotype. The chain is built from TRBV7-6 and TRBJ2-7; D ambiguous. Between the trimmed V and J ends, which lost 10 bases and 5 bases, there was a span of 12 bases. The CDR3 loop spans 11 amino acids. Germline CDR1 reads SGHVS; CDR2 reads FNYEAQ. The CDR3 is CATPLDHEQYF. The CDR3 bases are TGTGCCACCCCCCTGGACCACGAGCAGTACTTC.

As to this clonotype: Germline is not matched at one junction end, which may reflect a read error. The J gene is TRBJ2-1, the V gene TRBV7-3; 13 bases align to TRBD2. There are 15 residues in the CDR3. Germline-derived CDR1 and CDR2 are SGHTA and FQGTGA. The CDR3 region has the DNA TGTGCCAGCAGCGTAACTAGCGGGGGGGCGGCTCGGCAGTTCTTC. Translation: CASSVTSGGAARQFF.

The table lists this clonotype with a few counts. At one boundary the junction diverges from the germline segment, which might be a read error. For the CDR3, the DNA is TGTGCCAGCAGCTTATACCGCGGGACAGGGGATTTT. This sequence encodes CASSLYRGTGDF. The rearrangement uses TRBV7-9 and TRBJ2-7; TRBD1 matches at 10 bases. Germline CDR1 SEHNR, CDR2 FQNEAQ (reference sequence). The CDR3 covers 12 residues.

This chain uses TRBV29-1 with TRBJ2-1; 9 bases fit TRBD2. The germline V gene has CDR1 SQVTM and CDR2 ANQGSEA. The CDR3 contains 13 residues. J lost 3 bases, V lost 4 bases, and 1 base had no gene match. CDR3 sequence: CSVVTSGYNEQFF. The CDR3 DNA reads TGCAGCGTTGTGACTAGCGGCTACAATGAGCAGTTCTTC.

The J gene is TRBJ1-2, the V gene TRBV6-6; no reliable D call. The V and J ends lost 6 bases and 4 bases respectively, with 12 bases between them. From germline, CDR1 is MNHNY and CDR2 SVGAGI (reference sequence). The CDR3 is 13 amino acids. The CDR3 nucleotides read TGTGCCAGCAGCAGCGAAGGGATCTATGGCTACACCTTC. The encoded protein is CASSSEGIYGYTF.

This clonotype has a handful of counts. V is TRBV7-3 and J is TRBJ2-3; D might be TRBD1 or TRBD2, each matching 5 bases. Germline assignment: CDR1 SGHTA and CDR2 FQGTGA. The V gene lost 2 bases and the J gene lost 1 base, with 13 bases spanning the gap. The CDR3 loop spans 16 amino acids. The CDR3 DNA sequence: TGTGCCAGCAGCTTAGTCCCGGGGCAGGGCACAGATACGCAGTATTTT. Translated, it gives CASSLVPGQGTDTQYF.

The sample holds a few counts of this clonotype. In DNA form, the CDR3 reads TGTGCCAGCAGTTACGGCAGTACGGAACCCCAGCATTTT. Protein product: CASSYGSTEPQHF. The chain recombines TRBV6-5 with TRBJ1-5, with D unresolved. CDR1 and CDR2 (germline): MNHEY, SVGAGI. The CDR3 is made up of 13 amino acids. The germline V and J ends were trimmed by 2 bases and 10 bases, with 12 bases remaining between them.

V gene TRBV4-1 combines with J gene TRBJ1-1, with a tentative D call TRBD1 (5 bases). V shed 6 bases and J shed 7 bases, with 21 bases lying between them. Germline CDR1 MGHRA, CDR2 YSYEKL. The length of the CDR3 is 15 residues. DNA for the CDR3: TGCGCCAGCAGTCTATATGGGACGTTCGGAGGTGAAGCTTTCTTT. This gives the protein CASSLYGTFGGEAFF.

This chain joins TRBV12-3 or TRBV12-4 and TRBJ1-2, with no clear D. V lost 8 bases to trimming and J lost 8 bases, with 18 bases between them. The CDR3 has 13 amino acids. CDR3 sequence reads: CASGLQSREGYTF. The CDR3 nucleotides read TGTGCCAGCGGTCTTCAATCACGAGAAGGCTACACCTTC.

The CDR3: CAWAPGAGDTQYF. The CDR3 DNA follows: TGTGCCTGGGCCCCGGGGGCAGGAGATACGCAGTATTTT. The rearrangement uses TRBV30 and TRBJ2-3; D may be TRBD1 or TRBD2 (6 bases each). Germline CDR1 is GTSNPN and CDR2 is SVGIG (reference sequence). V was trimmed by 5 bases and J by 5 bases, leaving 14 bases between them. The CDR3 sequence is 13 residues long.

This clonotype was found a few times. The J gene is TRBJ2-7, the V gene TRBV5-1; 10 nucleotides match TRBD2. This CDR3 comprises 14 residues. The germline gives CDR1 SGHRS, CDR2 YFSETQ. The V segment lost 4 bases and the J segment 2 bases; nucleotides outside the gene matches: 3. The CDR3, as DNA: TGCGCCAGCAGCGACACTAGCGGGGCCTACGAGCAGTACGTC. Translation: CASSDTSGAYEQYV.

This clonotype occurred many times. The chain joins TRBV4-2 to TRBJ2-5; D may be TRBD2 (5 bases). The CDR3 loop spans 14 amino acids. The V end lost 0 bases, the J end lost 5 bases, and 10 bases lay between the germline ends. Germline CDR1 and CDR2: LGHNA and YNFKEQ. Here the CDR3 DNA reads TGTGCCAGCAGCCAAGAGGACCCGGGGGAGACCCAGTACTTC. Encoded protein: CASSQEDPGETQYF.